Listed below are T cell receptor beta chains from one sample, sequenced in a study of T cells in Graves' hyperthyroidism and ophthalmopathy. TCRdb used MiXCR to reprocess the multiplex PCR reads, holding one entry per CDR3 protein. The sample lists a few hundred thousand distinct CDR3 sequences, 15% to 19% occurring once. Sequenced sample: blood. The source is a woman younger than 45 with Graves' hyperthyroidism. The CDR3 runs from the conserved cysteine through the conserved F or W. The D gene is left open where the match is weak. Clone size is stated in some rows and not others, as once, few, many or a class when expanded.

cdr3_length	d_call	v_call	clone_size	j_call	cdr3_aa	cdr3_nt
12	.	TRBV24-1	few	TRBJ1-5	CATSDRYQPQHF	TGTGCCACCAGTGACAGGTATCAGCCCCAGCATTTT
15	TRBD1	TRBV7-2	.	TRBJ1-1	CASKGGQVGNTEAFF	TGTGCCAGCAAGGGAGGACAGGTAGGGAACACTGAAGCTTTCTTT
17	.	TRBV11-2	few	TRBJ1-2	CASSLERGRGWGYGYTF	TGTGCCAGCAGCTTAGAACGGGGACGGGGTTGGGGCTATGGCTACACCTTC
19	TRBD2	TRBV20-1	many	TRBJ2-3	CSARAYRLAGESMGDTQYF	TGCAGTGCTAGAGCGTATAGACTAGCGGGAGAATCTATGGGAGATACGCAGTATTTT
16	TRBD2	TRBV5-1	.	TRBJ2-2	CASSPLAGRNTGELFF	TGCGCCAGCAGCCCTCTAGCGGGAAGAAACACCGGGGAGCTGTTTTTT
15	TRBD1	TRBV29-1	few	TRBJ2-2	CSVKGAGSNTGELFF	TGCAGCGTGAAGGGGGCGGGCTCGAACACCGGGGAGCTGTTTTTT
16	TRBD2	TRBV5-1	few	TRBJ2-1	CASSLFLAGGRNEQFF	TGCGCCAGCAGCTTGTTCCTAGCGGGAGGAAGGAATGAGCAGTTCTTC
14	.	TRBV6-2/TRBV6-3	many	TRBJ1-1	CASSPGGTNTEAFF	TGTGCCAGCAGTCCTGGCGGGACGAACACTGAAGCTTTCTTT
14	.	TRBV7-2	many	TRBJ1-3	CASRGGVAGNTIYF	TGTGCCAGCAGGGGGGGGGTCGCTGGAAACACCATATATTTT
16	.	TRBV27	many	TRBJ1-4	CASRGYGGFGDEKLFF	TGTGCCAGCAGGGGCTATGGAGGCTTCGGGGATGAAAAACTGTTTTTT
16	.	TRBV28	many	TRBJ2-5	CASSLVLRRAQETQYF	TGTGCCAGCAGTTTGGTTTTGCGGAGGGCCCAAGAGACCCAGTACTTC
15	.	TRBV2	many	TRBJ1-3	CASSEWPDAGNTIYF	TGTGCCAGCAGTGAATGGCCAGACGCTGGAAACACCATATATTTT
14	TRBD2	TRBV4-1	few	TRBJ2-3	CASSGAGGGDTQYF	TGCGCCAGCAGCGGGGCGGGAGGGGGAGATACGCAGTATTTT
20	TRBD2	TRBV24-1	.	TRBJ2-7	CATRNDIRLAGGLQPYEQYF	TGTGCCACCAGAAACGATATTCGACTAGCGGGAGGGCTCCAACCCTACGAGCAGTACTTC
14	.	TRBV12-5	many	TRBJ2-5	CASGLTGLGKTQYF	TGTGCTAGTGGTTTGACAGGGTTGGGAAAGACCCAGTACTTC
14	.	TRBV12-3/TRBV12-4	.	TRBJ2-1	CASIDGTLHNERFF	TGTGCCAGCATCGACGGGACCCTTCACAATGAGCGGTTCTTC
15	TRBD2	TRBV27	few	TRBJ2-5	CASSFRREMAETQYF	TGTGCCAGCAGTTTTAGGCGGGAGATGGCAGAGACCCAGTACTTC
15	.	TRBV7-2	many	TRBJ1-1	CASSLTGIGDTEAFF	TGTGCCAGCAGCTTAACTGGGATTGGAGACACTGAAGCTTTCTTT
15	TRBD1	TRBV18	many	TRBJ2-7	CASSSSGTEAYEQYF	TGTGCCAGCTCATCTTCCGGGACAGAGGCCTACGAGCAGTACTTC
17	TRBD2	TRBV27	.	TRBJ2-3	CASSLFAGGSLGDTQYF	TGTGCCAGCAGTTTATTCGCGGGAGGATCCCTGGGAGATACGCAGTATTTT
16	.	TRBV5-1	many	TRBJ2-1	CASSLRSGANYNEQFF	TGCGCCAGCAGCTTGAGATCGGGGGCCAACTACAATGAGCAGTTCTTC
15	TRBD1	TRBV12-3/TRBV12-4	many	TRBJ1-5	CASSRQGYSNQPQHF	TGTGCCAGCAGCAGACAGGGATATAGCAATCAGCCCCAGCATTTT
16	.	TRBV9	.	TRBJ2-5	CASSVGGTGSWETRYF	TGTGCCAGCAGCGTAGGTGGAACGGGCTCATGGGAGACCCGGTACTTC
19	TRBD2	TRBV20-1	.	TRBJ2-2	CSARGGTGTSGRGTGELFF	TGCAGTGCTAGAGGGGGTACCGGGACTAGCGGGAGAGGTACCGGGGAGCTGTTTTTT
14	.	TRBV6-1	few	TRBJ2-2	CAIQRTANTGELFF	TGTGCCATACAAAGGACAGCGAACACCGGGGAGCTGTTTTTT
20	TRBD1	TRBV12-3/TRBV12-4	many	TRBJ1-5	CASSLAPGQGAQRTNQPQHF	TGTGCCAGCAGTTTAGCGCCGGGACAGGGGGCGCAGCGGACAAATCAGCCCCAGCATTTT
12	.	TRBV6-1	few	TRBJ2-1	CASLSSYNEQFF	TGTGCCAGCCTATCTTCCTACAATGAGCAGTTCTTC
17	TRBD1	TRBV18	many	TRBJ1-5	CASSPGRRDRSNQPQHF	TGTGCCAGCTCACCCGGGAGGAGGGACAGGAGCAATCAGCCCCAGCATTTT
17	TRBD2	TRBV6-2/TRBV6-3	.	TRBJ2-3	CASSYSATSGSTDTQYF	TGTGCCAGCAGTTACTCCGCGACTAGCGGTAGCACAGATACGCAGTATTTT
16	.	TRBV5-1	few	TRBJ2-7	CASSGVGGQFNHEQYF	TGCGCCAGCAGCGGGGTGGGGGGACAGTTTAATCACGAGCAGTACTTC
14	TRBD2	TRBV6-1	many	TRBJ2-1	CASKISGRYNEQFF	TGTGCCAGCAAAATTAGCGGGAGATACAATGAGCAGTTCTTC
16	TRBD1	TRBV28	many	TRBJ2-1	CASSLGVTGIYNEQFF	TGTGCCAGCAGTTTAGGTGTGACAGGGATCTACAATGAGCAGTTCTTC
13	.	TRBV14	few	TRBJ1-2	CASSQGSLSGYTF	TGTGCCAGCAGCCAAGGATCTCTTTCGGGCTACACCTTC
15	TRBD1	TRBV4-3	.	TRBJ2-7	CASSYDRANLYEQYF	TGCGCCAGCAGCTATGACAGGGCCAACCTCTACGAGCAGTACTTC
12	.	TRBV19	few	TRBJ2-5	CASSAFDETQYF	TGTGCCAGTAGTGCCTTCGATGAGACCCAGTACTTC
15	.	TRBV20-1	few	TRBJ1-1	CSAKDLTGTNTEAFF	TGCAGTGCTAAAGATTTAACAGGGACCAACACTGAAGCTTTCTTT
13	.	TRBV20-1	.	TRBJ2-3	CSAREYSRHTQYF	TGCAGTGCTAGGGAATATAGCCGTCATACGCAGTATTTT
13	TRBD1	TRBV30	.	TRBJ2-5	CAWSPQGGETQYF	TGTGCCTGGAGCCCACAGGGGGGAGAGACCCAGTACTTC
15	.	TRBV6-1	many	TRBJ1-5	CASKTAGTKPQPQHF	TGTGCCAGCAAAACGGCAGGAACTAAGCCTCAGCCCCAGCATTTT
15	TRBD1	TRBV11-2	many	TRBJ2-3	CASTLTGGTTDTQYF	TGTGCCAGCACCCTAACAGGGGGAACCACAGATACGCAGTATTTT
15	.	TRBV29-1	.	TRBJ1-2	CSVEDQAGAGYGYTF	TGCAGCGTTGAAGATCAGGCAGGGGCGGGCTATGGCTACACCTTC
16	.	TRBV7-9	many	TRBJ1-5	CASSLDGGTSNQPQHF	TGTGCCAGCAGCTTAGACGGGGGCACAAGCAATCAGCCCCAGCATTTT
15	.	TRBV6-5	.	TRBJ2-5	CASSYSGGTGETQYF	TGTGCCAGCAGTTACTCAGGGGGGACCGGGGAGACCCAGTACTTC
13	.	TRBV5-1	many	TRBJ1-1	CASSFQGRTEAFF	TGCGCCAGCAGCTTCCAGGGGAGAACTGAAGCTTTCTTT
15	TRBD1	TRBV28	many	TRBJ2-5	CASSPGTGQQETQYF	TGTGCCAGCAGTCCAGGGACAGGGCAACAAGAGACCCAGTACTTC
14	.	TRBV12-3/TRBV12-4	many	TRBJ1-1	CASRAAYSLTEAFF	TGTGCCAGCAGAGCGGCATATTCTCTGACTGAAGCTTTCTTT
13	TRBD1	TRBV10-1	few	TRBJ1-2	CASNENRGQGYTF	TGCGCCAGCAATGAGAACAGGGGGCAAGGCTACACCTTC
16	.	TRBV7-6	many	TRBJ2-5	CASSSRDSLIGETQYF	TGTGCCAGCAGCTCGAGAGACTCCCTAATCGGCGAGACCCAGTACTTC
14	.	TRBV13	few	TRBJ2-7	CASSSRDLNYEQYF	TGTGCCAGCAGCTCCCGGGACTTGAACTACGAGCAGTACTTC
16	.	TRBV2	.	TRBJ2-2	CASTAQGGDLTGELFF	TGTGCCAGCACCGCACAGGGTGGGGATTTGACCGGGGAGCTGTTTTTT